This entry concerns a single T cell receptor beta chain. The data originate from a study of radiotherapy plus CTLA-4 blockade in lung cancer. With 4 bases removed from V and 0 bases from J, the gap between germline ends came to 10 bases. This CDR3 comprises 14 residues. Germline lookup yields CDR1 MNHEY and CDR2 SVGAGI. Patients with chemo-refractory metastatic non-small-cell lung cancer received focal radiation plus CTLA-4 blockade with ipilimumab. The method was immunoSEQ multiplex PCR; TCRdb's version includes in-frame clones alone and lacks a portion of them. The sample lists about 80,000 clones; more than 80% were seen once.

The receptor comes from a human donor with non-small cell lung cancer who had stable disease on radiotherapy plus ipilimumab. The V and J genes are TRBV6-5 and TRBJ2-7, with D unresolved. Sequences were derived from peripheral blood, sampled from a patient treated with radiotherapy plus ipilimumab. The CDR3 DNA reads TGTGCCAGCAGTTCGACTGCCTCCTCCTACGAGCAGTACTTC. Amino acids: CASSSTASSYEQYF.